The source of this TCR beta chain is a study of neurological immune-mediated disorders. This clonotype was recorded at least ten times. Each CDR3 protein gets one entry after TCRdb re-called the 5' RACE reads with MiXCR. In the table there are roughly 65,000 distinct CDR3 sequences, approximately 5.3% of which are singletons. Trimming shortened V by 5 bases and J by 4 bases, and 11 bases separated the two germline ends. Germline lookup yields CDR1 GTSNPN and CDR2 SVGIG (reference sequence). There are 13 residues in the CDR3. The source is a human donor with multiple sclerosis. The donor label of this sample is uncertain. Sequencing was done on a sample of PBMCs. The chain has TRBV30 and TRBJ2-2, with D possibly being TRBD1 (5 bases). Written as DNA, the CDR3 is TGTGCCTGGTCAGGGTTCGTCACCGGGGAGCTGTTTTTT. Amino acid sequence: CAWSGFVTGELFF.